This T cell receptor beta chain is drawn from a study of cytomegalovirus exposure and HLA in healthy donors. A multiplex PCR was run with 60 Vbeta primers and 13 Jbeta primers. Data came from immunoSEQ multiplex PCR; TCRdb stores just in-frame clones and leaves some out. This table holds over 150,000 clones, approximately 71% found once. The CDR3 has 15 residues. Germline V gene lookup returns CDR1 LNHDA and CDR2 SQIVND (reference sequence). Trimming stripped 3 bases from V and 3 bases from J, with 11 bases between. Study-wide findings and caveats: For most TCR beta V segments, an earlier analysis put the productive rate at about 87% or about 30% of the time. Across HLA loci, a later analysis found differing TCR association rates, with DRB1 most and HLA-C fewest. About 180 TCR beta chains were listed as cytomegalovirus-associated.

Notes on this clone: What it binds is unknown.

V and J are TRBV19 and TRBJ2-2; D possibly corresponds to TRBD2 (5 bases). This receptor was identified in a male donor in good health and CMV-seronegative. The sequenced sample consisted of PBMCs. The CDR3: CASSISGIDTGELFF. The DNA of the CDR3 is TGTGCCAGTAGTATCTCGGGAATCGACACCGGGGAGCTGTTTTTT.